The T cell receptor beta chain under discussion was sequenced for a study of blood T cell repertoires in COVID-19 (dated by TCRdb to about 2020). Context from the whole study: Collaborator samples came from the United States, Italy and Spain and covered acute and convalescent phases of COVID-19. A freely available public database, intended as a resource for researchers studying the immune response to SARS-CoV-2, is where the repertoires were released. The prospective study material was composed of cDNA or gDNA derived from T cells, B-cell-depleted T cells, or PBMCs. The samples were drawn from the first 160 participants of the ongoing ImmuneRACE study and from 1,254 subjects provided by 6 global collaborators. A de-identified subject ID, COVID-19 status, age in years and sex were almost always included in the sample metadata. Where available, HLA class I and class II types were taken from metadata supplied by the sample provider and were not determined by assay-based typing. Deeply sampled blood TCRbeta repertoires from subjects exposed to, actively infected with, or recovered from COVID-19 were included in the dataset.

The immunoSEQ Assay, a bias-controlled multiplex PCR, was used to amplify TCRbeta CDR3 regions from genomic DNA. For the original study's pipeline: The number of nucleated cells in each sample was estimated by amplification of reference gene primers within the assay. To quantify the absolute abundance of each unique TCRbeta CDR3 rearrangement, sequence reads were collapsed and filtered. Productive Simpson clonality was computed per sample as the square root of Simpson's diversity index over productive rearrangements. Entries here come from immuneACCESS through TCRdb and include only in-frame sequences with V and J called. Some clones fail to appear in such tables; in the studies checked, an unresolved V gene covers under half of the shortfall, and the cause of the remainder is unknown. D and trimming come from the DNA, and the V and J calls and clone size come from that table. In all, the sample holds 70,000 or so clones, and more than 70% of those were seen once. The ten largest clonotypes hold about 13% of the sample.

In Seattle, one collaborating source enrolled patients while the infection was active and tracked those patients longitudinally over the course of disease. Each collaborating institution followed its own protocols to collect whole blood in K2EDTA tubes. For TCRbeta analysis, collaborators shipped samples in one of three forms: frozen whole blood, isolated PBMCs, or DNA extracted from either of those sample types. Broader findings and caveats from the paper: The amount of clinical and demographic metadata varied by source and participant and was provided uncurated.

As regards this clone: Its antigen has not been determined. Base qualities are missing; no much larger clone stands one base away.

The sequence came from a man in his fifties or sixties with COVID-19, enrolled during active disease. The specimen sequenced was peripheral blood.

This receptor has the CDR3 CASSSPAIAGAVNNEQFF. Here is the DNA: TGTGCCAGCAGCTCTCCGGCCATAGCGGGAGCTGTGAACAATGAGCAGTTCTTC. The V gene is TRBV7-3 and the J gene is TRBJ2-1, with TRBD2 identical over 9 junction bases. The germline V and J ends show losses of 4 bases and 5 bases respectively, and no gene match explains 15 bases of the junction. Including cysteine and phenylalanine, the CDR3 has 18 amino acids. This entry keeps only the CDR3 DNA: 54 bases, framed from base 1. CDR1 and CDR2, per the germline V gene, are SGHTA and FQGTGA. The CDR3 plus the reference TRBV7-3 and TRBJ2-1 genes for the other parts give the full variable domain: GAGVSQTPSNKVTEKGKYVELRCDPISGHTALYWYRQSLGQGPEFLIYFQGTGAADDSGLPNDRFFAVRPEGSVSTLKIQRTERGDSAVYLCASSSPAIAGAVNNEQFFGPGTRLTVL.